Following are 14 T cell receptor beta chains from one sample sequenced in a study of blood T cell repertoires in COVID-19. Generated by immunoSEQ multiplex PCR, the TCRdb table keeps only in-frame clones and is missing some. Of about 80,000 clones listed, 85% to 90% were seen once; the top ten hold roughly 4.5%. Sequencing was carried out using peripheral blood. These receptors were obtained from a woman aged 80 or older with active or convalescent COVID-19.

This chain joins TRBV28 and TRBJ2-5; D possibly corresponds to TRBD1 (7 bases). This CDR3 comprises 15 residues. With 10 bases removed from V and 1 base from J, the gap between germline ends came to 19 bases. Per germline, CDR1 MDHEN and CDR2 SYDVKM. The CDR3 nucleotides read TGTGCCACCCAATCCAGGGGGGTAGGCCAAGAGACCCAGTACTTC. Residues: CATQSRGVGQETQYF.

The chain employs TRBV2 and TRBJ2-7; tentatively, D is TRBD1 (7 bases). The CDR3 spans 14 residues. Germline V lookup: CDR1 SNHLY, CDR2 FYNNEI. The V and J ends lost 3 bases and 3 bases respectively, with 12 bases between them. The CDR3 loop is CASSDQGGHYEQYF. The CDR3 region has the DNA TGTGCCAGCAGTGATCAGGGGGGCCACTACGAGCAGTACTTC.

CDR3 amino acids: CASSFDRGLSIGELFF. The CDR3 DNA follows: TGCGCCAGCAGCTTTGACAGGGGTCTAAGTATCGGGGAGCTGTTTTTT. The rearrangement joins TRBV5-1 to TRBJ2-2, with 8 bases identical to TRBD1. V lost 2 bases and J lost 7; bases outside the gene matches: 10. CDR3 length: 16 amino acids. The V gene's germline CDR1 is SGHRS and CDR2 YFSETQ.

V usage is TRBV11-2 and J usage is TRBJ1-3; 8 positions agree with TRBD1. The CDR3 length is 15 residues. Germline V gene data show CDR1 as SGHAT and CDR2 as FQNNGV. With V trimmed by 1 base and J by 2 bases, 1 base remained unmatched. Here the CDR3 reads CASSLAGGPGNTIYF. The CDR3 DNA reads TGTGCCAGCAGCTTAGCAGGGGGCCCTGGAAACACCATATATTTT.

This clone was detected once. V is TRBV28 and J is TRBJ1-2; D remains ambiguous. CDR1 and CDR2 from the germline V gene are MDHEN and SYDVKM. Trimming pared 7 bases from V and 4 bases from J, leaving 10 bases between. The CDR3 totals 12 residues. The CDR3 loop is CASTPPGYGYTF. CDR3 bases: TGTGCCAGCACCCCCCCGGGCTATGGCTACACCTTC.

The chain has TRBV9 and TRBJ2-7; TRBD2 agrees at 11 bases. The J segment lost 1 base and the V segment lost 2 bases, leaving 5 bases of the junction unmatched. Germline V CDR1 and CDR2: SGDLS, YYNGEE. The CDR3 consists of 16 residues. The CDR3 loop reads CASSVGGLAGSYEQYF. Here the CDR3 DNA reads TGTGCCAGCAGCGTGGGCGGACTAGCGGGTTCCTACGAGCAGTACTTC.

V usage is TRBV11-3 and J usage is TRBJ2-3, with 8 bases matching TRBD1. V lost 5 bases, J lost 3 bases, and 10 bases stayed unmatched. Germline lookup yields CDR1 SGHNT and CDR2 YENEEA. CDR3 length: 16 amino acids. CDR3 sequence reads: CASSPGQGSATDTQYF. CDR3 DNA sequence: TGTGCCAGCAGCCCTGGACAGGGATCGGCGACAGATACGCAGTATTTT.

The rearrangement uses TRBV28 and TRBJ1-1, with a weak D call TRBD1 (6 bases). Trimming took off 2 bases at V and 8 bases at J, with 12 bases between the two ends. This CDR3 is 13 amino acids long. Germline V gene data show CDR1 as MDHEN and CDR2 as SYDVKM. As DNA, the CDR3 is TGTGCCAGCAGTTTACCAGGGGACGGCGAAGCTTTCTTT. Amino acids: CASSLPGDGEAFF.

This clone was found once. The chain combines TRBV7-2 with TRBJ1-4; D not resolved. The CDR3 length is 14 residues. Germline V CDR1 and CDR2: SGHTA, FQGNSA. V lost 2 bases and J lost 6, with 10 bases in between. CDR3: CASSLLTGYEKLFF. The CDR3 coding sequence is TGTGCCAGCAGCTTATTAACGGGTTATGAAAAACTGTTTTTT.

This clone has only a few counts. This chain joins TRBV7-9 and TRBJ2-1, with D uncertain. The CDR3 totals 12 residues. The V and J ends lost 5 bases and 9 bases respectively, with 11 bases between them. The germline CDR1 and CDR2 sequences are SEHNR and FQNEAQ (reference sequence). The CDR3 nucleotides are TGTGCCAGCAGCGTACTTATTTCTGAGCAGTTCTTC. This sequence encodes CASSVLISEQFF.

This chain connects TRBV24-1 to TRBJ2-6; 8 bases map to TRBD1. Germline V lookup: CDR1 KGHDR, CDR2 SFDVKD. CDR3 length: 19 amino acids. V gave up 4 bases and J gave up 2 bases; unmatched junction bases: 12. In DNA form, the CDR3 reads TGTGCCACCAGTGACTTCACTCACATACAGGGGGCTGGGGCCAACGTCCTGACTTTC. This gives the protein CATSDFTHIQGAGANVLTF.

Written as DNA, the CDR3 is TGTGCCAGCAGTTATCAAGGGGTGGGGGAGACCCAGTACTTC. Translating gives CASSYQGVGETQYF. J is TRBJ2-5 and V is TRBV7-2, with D possibly TRBD1 on 5 matching bases. Trimming left V 6 bases short and J 5 bases short, with 16 bases between. The CDR3 contains 14 residues. Germline V gene lookup returns CDR1 SGHTA and CDR2 FQGNSA.

V usage is TRBV5-4 and J usage is TRBJ2-2; 14 nucleotides line up with TRBD2. The ends lost 3 bases at V and 5 bases at J; junction bases unmatched: 3. CDR1 is SGHNT and CDR2 is YYREEE in the germline V gene (reference sequence). This CDR3 contains 16 residues. CDR3: CASSWGLAGVTGELFF. DNA of the CDR3: TGTGCCAGCAGCTGGGGACTAGCGGGAGTAACCGGGGAGCTGTTTTTT.

This chain uses TRBV28 with TRBJ2-2; perhaps TRBD1 as D (6 bases). CDR1 and CDR2 (germline): MDHEN, SYDVKM. V was clipped by 2 bases and J by 4 bases, with 14 bases between them. The CDR3 covers 16 residues. In nucleotides, the CDR3 is TGTGCCAGCAGTTTAGGGGGCAGGGGTGGCACCGGGGAGCTGTTTTTT. Translated: CASSLGGRGGTGELFF.